This TCR beta chain derives from a study of beta chain features in type 1 diabetes. In regard to this clone: Its antigen is as yet unknown.

The CDR3 consists of 13 residues. Germline V lookup: CDR1 SEHNR, CDR2 FQNEAQ (reference sequence). The germline V and J ends were trimmed by 4 bases and 4 bases, with 10 bases remaining between them. The authors reverse transcribed all of the isolated RNA, so sequencing captured expressed TCRB transcripts. Profiling relied on immunoSEQ multiplex PCR, and the TCRdb table lists in-frame clones only, not all of them. The sample has 310,000 or so clones, approximately 15% seen once; the top ten hold 0.015% to 0.017%. Points from the study as a whole: Moderate yet significant TCRB CDR3 shortening was seen in Type 1 diabetes patients in all four CD4+ subsets. Naive, central memory and regulatory TCRB repertoires appeared more similar among patients than healthy donors. When VDJ junctions were examined, type 1 diabetes patients showed fewer insertions and more deletions.

Researchers reported sorting CD4+ naive, central memory, regulatory and stem cell-like memory cells via CD45RO/CCR7/CD25/CD127/CD95/CD27. Purity exceeding 98% was reached by all sorted populations. The chain employs TRBV7-9 and TRBJ1-2; TRBD1 is a possible D gene (6 bases). The sample comprised naive CD4+ T cells from blood. This receptor was taken from a young man with type 1 diabetes. CDR3 in amino acids: CASSSQGLYGYTF. The CDR3 bases are TGTGCCAGCAGCTCCCAGGGGCTCTATGGCTACACCTTC.